Listed here are 29 T cell receptor beta chains from one sample, sequenced in a study of control samples from healthy donors and cancer patients. Using immunoSEQ multiplex PCR, the repertoire was profiled, and TCRdb retains in-frame clones only, with some absent. The sample holds 110,000 or so clones, around nine tenths seen once. Specimen: blood. Receptors were obtained from a man aged 25-45 years in good health.

The J gene is TRBJ2-7, the V gene TRBV11-3; tentative D call: TRBD1 (6 bases). The V gene lost 1 base and the J gene lost 3 bases, with 10 bases spanning the gap. Germline V gene data show CDR1 as SGHNT and CDR2 as YENEEA. The CDR3 is 14 amino acids. Here the CDR3 DNA reads TGTGCCAGCAGCTTAGGACAGGACCGCTACGAGCAGTACTTC. Its translation is CASSLGQDRYEQYF.

The chain couples TRBV9 to TRBJ2-2; D perhaps matches TRBD2 (5 bases). The length of the CDR3 is 15 residues. The V gene's germline CDR1 is SGDLS and CDR2 YYNGEE. Trimming cost V 0 bases and J 0 bases, with 6 bases left between them. The CDR3 DNA reads as TGTGCCAGCAGCGTAGGGACTGCGAACACCGGGGAGCTGTTTTTT. It encodes CASSVGTANTGELFF.

The rearrangement uses TRBV7-2 and TRBJ1-3; D is uncertain. Per germline, CDR1 SGHTA and CDR2 FQGNSA. The V and J ends lost 0 bases and 2 bases respectively, with 8 bases between them. This CDR3 comprises 15 residues. The CDR3 region is CASSLAVWPGNTIYF. The DNA of the CDR3 is TGTGCCAGCAGCTTAGCGGTCTGGCCTGGAAACACCATATATTTT.

This chain uses TRBV11-2 with TRBJ1-3, with D unresolved. V gave up 2 bases and J gave up 0 bases, with 8 bases separating them. CDR1 and CDR2 (germline): SGHAT, FQNNGV. This CDR3 contains 15 residues. The CDR3 nucleotides read TGTGCCAGCAGCTTACTAGTCTACTCTGGAAACACCATATATTTT. It codes for CASSLLVYSGNTIYF. The whole variable domain, filled in from reference TRBV11-2 and TRBJ1-3, reads EAGVAQSPRYKIIEKRQSVAFWCNPISGHATLYWYQQILGQGPKLLIQFQNNGVVDDSQLPKDRFSAERLKGVDSTLKIQPAKLEDSAVYLCASSLLVYSGNTIYFGEGSWLTVV.

CDR3 residues: CATKGLAGVYNEQFF. The CDR3 DNA sequence: TGTGCCACCAAGGGACTAGCGGGGGTGTACAATGAGCAGTTCTTC. The V and J genes are TRBV6-5 and TRBJ2-1; 14 bases are shared with TRBD2. This CDR3 contains 15 residues. Germline CDR1 and CDR2: MNHEY and SVGAGI. V was clipped by 10 bases and J by 4 bases; unmatched bases: 6.

The rearrangement links TRBV5-1 to TRBJ1-1; no clear D. Trimming pared 4 bases from V and 1 base from J, leaving 11 bases between. CDR1 and CDR2 (germline): SGHRS, YFSETQ. This CDR3 spans 14 amino acids. The CDR3 nucleotides are TGCGCCAGCAGCCGGAACGCAGAGAACACTGAAGCTTTCTTT. Its protein is CASSRNAENTEAFF.

CDR3 coding DNA: TGTGCCAGCAGTGGAAATCGACAGGACCGCGCCTCCTACGAGCAGTACTTC. Protein sequence: CASSGNRQDRASYEQYF. The chain links TRBV2 to TRBJ2-7, with a tentative D call TRBD1 (6 bases). The ends were cut back, 4 bases at V and 0 bases at J, with 19 bases in the middle. The length of the CDR3 is 17 residues. CDR1 and CDR2 from the germline V gene are SNHLY and FYNNEI.

V gene TRBV19 combines with J gene TRBJ2-5; D gene unclear. V was pared by 4 bases and J by 5 bases, with 5 bases between. Germline V lookup: CDR1 LNHDA, CDR2 SQIVND (reference sequence). The CDR3 extends over 11 amino acids. The chain's CDR3 is CASSNGETQYF. The CDR3 DNA is TGTGCCAGTAGTAATGGGGAGACCCAGTACTTC.

The genes are TRBV29-1 and TRBJ1-1; the D gene is possibly TRBD1 (5 bases). The CDR3 totals 12 residues. V was cut by 3 bases and J by 4 bases, with 9 bases left in between. The germline CDR1 and CDR2 sequences are SQVTM and ANQGSEA. The DNA of the CDR3 is TGCAGCGTTGATTTTGGGGGCACTGAAGCTTTCTTT. The encoded protein is CSVDFGGTEAFF. Supplemented by reference TRBV29-1 and TRBJ1-1, the full variable domain reads SAVISQKPSRDICQRGTSLTIQCQVDSQVTMMFWYRQQPGQSLTLIATANQGSEATYESGFVIDKFPISRPNLTFSTLTVSNMSPEDSSIYLCSVDFGGTEAFFGQGTRLTVV.

The genes are TRBV29-1 and TRBJ1-2; 9 bases fit TRBD1. With 5 bases clipped from V and 2 bases from J, the junction kept 6 bases outside the gene matches. CDR3 length: 14 residues. Germline CDR1 and CDR2: SQVTM and ANQGSEA. CDR3 region: CSVMGTGINYGYTF. CDR3 DNA sequence: TGCAGCGTTATGGGGACAGGGATAAACTATGGCTACACCTTC.

In its sample, this clone was seen many times. The chain has TRBV6-5 and TRBJ2-3, with D possibly matching TRBD1 (5 bases). The CDR3 runs 14 residues. The germline CDR1 and CDR2 sequences are MNHEY and SVGAGI. The V and J ends lost 7 bases and 6 bases respectively, with 17 bases between them. The CDR3 DNA follows: TGTGCCAGCACCCAAGGGGTTGGGTTGGATACGCAGTATTTT. The encoded protein is CASTQGVGLDTQYF.

The CDR3, as DNA: TGCAGCGTTATCAAGGCCGGGACAGGGTTTAACTATGGCTACACCTTC. It encodes CSVIKAGTGFNYGYTF. V usage is TRBV29-1 and J usage is TRBJ1-2; 9 bases line up with TRBD1. Germline trimming cut 5 bases from V and 1 base from J; bases unmatched to any gene: 11. The CDR3 consists of 16 residues. Germline V gene sequence: CDR1 SQVTM, CDR2 ANQGSEA.

The chain employs TRBV6-1 and TRBJ2-1; D uncertain. Germline V gives CDR1 MNHNS, CDR2 SASEGT. The CDR3 length is 11 residues. V was trimmed by 3 bases and J by 8 bases, leaving 5 bases between them. In nucleotides, the CDR3 is TGTGCCAGCAGTGATAGCTATGAGCAGTTCTTC. Its translation: CASSDSYEQFF.

The chain has TRBV28 and TRBJ1-1, with 11 bases fitting TRBD1. V lost 4 bases to trimming and J lost 1 base; unmatched junction nucleotides: 14. The CDR3 is 19 residues long. Per germline, CDR1 MDHEN and CDR2 SYDVKM. Here the CDR3 DNA reads TGTGCCAGCAGTTCCCCCGCATTCGGGACAGGGGGTGAGAACACTGAAGCTTTCTTT. Its translation is CASSSPAFGTGGENTEAFF.

The J gene is TRBJ1-1, the V gene TRBV12-3 or TRBV12-4, with D hard to call. The CDR3 extends over 13 amino acids. With 3 bases removed from V and 0 bases from J, the gap between germline ends came to 5 bases. This chain's CDR3 is CASSLRVNTEAFF. Here the CDR3 DNA reads TGTGCCAGCAGTTTGCGAGTGAACACTGAAGCTTTCTTT.

The genes are TRBV11-3 and TRBJ1-6; 7 bases agree with TRBD1. The trim removed 3 bases at V and 10 bases at J, leaving 9 bases unmatched. The CDR3 consists of 15 residues. The germline V gene encodes CDR1 SGHNT and CDR2 YENEEA. This CDR3 is CASSLNRGIESPLHF. The CDR3 DNA sequence: TGTGCCAGCAGCTTGAACAGGGGTATTGAATCACCCCTCCACTTT.

This chain joins TRBV5-5 and TRBJ1-1; the D gene is possibly TRBD1 (5 bases). V lost 3 bases to trimming and J lost 5 bases, with 17 bases between them. Per the germline V gene, CDR1 is SGHKS and CDR2 is YYEKEE (reference sequence). The CDR3 is made up of 15 amino acids. CDR3 coding DNA: TGTGCCAGCAGCTCCGAGGGGAGGGGAGGGACTGAAGCTTTCTTT. It specifies CASSSEGRGGTEAFF.

The chain employs TRBV5-6 and TRBJ2-7; no clear D gene. Trimming removed 1 base from V and 3 bases from J, with 17 bases in between. The CDR3 spans 16 residues. Per germline, CDR1 SGHDT and CDR2 YYEEEE. The CDR3 region has the DNA TGTGCCAGCAGCTTGCTTCCTACACAGCCCGACTACGAGCAGTACTTC. Encoded protein: CASSLLPTQPDYEQYF. Drawing the rest from reference TRBV5-6 and TRBJ2-7, the complete variable domain is DAGVTQSPTHLIKTRGQQVTLRCSPKSGHDTVSWYQQALGQGPQFIFQYYEEEERQRGNFPDRFSGHQFPNYSSELNVNALLLGDSALYLCASSLLPTQPDYEQYFGPGTRLTVT.

The genes are TRBV9 and TRBJ1-1; TRBD1 matches at 10 bases. The germline gives CDR1 SGDLS, CDR2 YYNGEE. After removal of 0 bases from V and 4 bases from J, the junction contained 9 bases not matched to a gene. The CDR3 totals 17 residues. Here the CDR3 reads CASSVAGQGFGGTEAFF. CDR3 DNA sequence: TGTGCCAGCAGCGTAGCGGGACAGGGGTTCGGTGGCACTGAAGCTTTCTTT.

V usage is TRBV19 and J usage is TRBJ2-7, with 7 bases lining up with TRBD1. V shed 4 bases, J shed 9 bases, and the junction held 12 bases outside the gene matches. Germline assignment: CDR1 LNHDA and CDR2 SQIVND (reference sequence). The CDR3 has 14 amino acids. This CDR3 reads CASSNDGQAYRQYF. CDR3 coding DNA: TGTGCCAGTAGTAACGACGGACAGGCTTACCGGCAGTACTTC.

Notes on this clone: The same CDR3 is also encoded by other DNA sequences in this sample. The V and J genes are TRBV5-1 and TRBJ1-2; tentative D call: TRBD1 (5 bases). Germline values: CDR1 SGHRS, CDR2 YFSETQ. CDR3 length: 14 amino acids. Trimming took off 4 bases at V and 6 bases at J, with 16 bases between the two ends. CDR3 sequence (DNA): TGCGCCAGCAGCCCCAGGGAAGATTTGCATGGCTACACCTTC. Amino acid sequence: CASSPREDLHGYTF.

The chain joins TRBV19 to TRBJ1-2; a possible D gene is TRBD1 (5 bases). V lost 4 bases to trimming and J lost 6 bases, with 12 bases between them. Germline V gives CDR1 LNHDA, CDR2 SQIVND (reference sequence). This CDR3 region has 13 residues. CDR3 in amino acids: CASSSGTRNGYTF. As DNA, the CDR3 is TGTGCCAGTAGTAGCGGGACCCGAAATGGCTACACCTTC.

The V gene is TRBV18, the J gene TRBJ1-1; no clear D. CDR1 KGHSH and CDR2 LQKENI come from the germline V gene. The V and J ends lost 3 bases and 3 bases respectively, with 2 bases between them. The CDR3 is made up of 11 amino acids. The CDR3: CASSPDTEAFF. As DNA, the CDR3 is TGTGCCAGCTCACCGGACACTGAAGCTTTCTTT.

The chain has TRBV14 and TRBJ1-2; D is unresolved. In germline, CDR1 is SGHDN, CDR2 FVKESK. The CDR3 consists of 14 residues. Trimming pared 0 bases from V and 2 bases from J, leaving 7 bases between. The CDR3 nucleotides are TGTGCCAGCAGCCAAGAGCGCGGGAACTATGGCTACACCTTC. Translation gives CASSQERGNYGYTF.

CDR3 sequence (DNA): TGTGCCAGCCACCGGGGAGGGGAAGAGACCCAGTACTTC. Translated: CASHRGGEETQYF. The chain employs TRBV3-1 (or the pseudogene TRBV3-2) and TRBJ2-5; TRBD2 matches at 7 bases. The CDR3 length is 13 residues. With 8 bases clipped from V and 3 bases from J, the junction kept 6 bases outside the gene matches. CDR1 and CDR2 (germline): LGHDT, YNNKEL (reference sequence).

The chain couples TRBV12-5 to TRBJ1-5, with no clear D. From germline, CDR1 is LGHNT and CDR2 FRNRAP. CDR3 length: 12 residues. V lost 3 bases and J 5 bases, leaving 5 bases between the germline ends. CDR3 protein: CASGFPYQPQHF. The DNA of the CDR3 is TGTGCTAGTGGTTTTCCATATCAGCCCCAGCATTTT.

DNA of the CDR3: TGTGCCAGCAGCCCCGACAGGGAAGGTGGCTACACCTTC. It specifies CASSPDREGGYTF. The chain couples TRBV7-3 to TRBJ1-2, with 7 bases matching TRBD1. This CDR3 region has 13 residues. Germline V lookup: CDR1 SGHTA, CDR2 FQGTGA. V lost 5 bases to trimming and J lost 7 bases; unmatched junction nucleotides: 7. Together with reference TRBV7-3 and TRBJ1-2, the CDR3 gives the full variable domain: GAGVSQTPSNKVTEKGKYVELRCDPISGHTALYWYRQSLGQGPEFLIYFQGTGAADDSGLPNDRFFAVRPEGSVSTLKIQRTERGDSAVYLCASSPDREGGYTFGSGTRLTVV.

The chain links TRBV5-6 to TRBJ1-6, with TRBD1 matching over 7 bases. The CDR3 length is 14 residues. Per the germline V gene, CDR1 is SGHDT and CDR2 is YYEEEE. The trim removed 7 bases at V and 7 bases at J, leaving 8 bases unmatched. This chain's CDR3 is CASGRGQINSPLHF. The DNA of the CDR3 is TGTGCCAGCGGAAGGGGACAGATAAATTCACCCCTCCACTTT.

The chain recombines TRBV11-3 with TRBJ1-1, with D tentatively TRBD1 (6 bases). Germline V gene sequence: CDR1 SGHNT, CDR2 YENEEA. V was clipped by 4 bases and J by 11 bases, with 14 bases between them. This CDR3 is built from 12 residues. The CDR3 DNA reads as TGTGCCAGCAGCTCAGAGGTAGGGGGGGCTTTCTTT. It yields the protein CASSSEVGGAFF.